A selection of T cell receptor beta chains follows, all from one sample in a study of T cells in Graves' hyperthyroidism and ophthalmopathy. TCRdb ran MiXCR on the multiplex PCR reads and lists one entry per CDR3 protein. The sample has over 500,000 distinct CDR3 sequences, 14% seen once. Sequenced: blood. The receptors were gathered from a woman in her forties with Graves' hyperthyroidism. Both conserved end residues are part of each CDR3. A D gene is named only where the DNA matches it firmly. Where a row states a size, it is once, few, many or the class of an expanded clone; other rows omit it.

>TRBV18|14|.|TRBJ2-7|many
TGTGCCAGCTCCCCGACAGGCCCAACCTACGAGCAGTACTTC
CASSPTGPTYEQYF
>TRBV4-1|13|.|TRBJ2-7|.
TGCGCCAGCAGCCAAGAGCTGAATTACGAGCAGTACTTC
CASSQELNYEQYF
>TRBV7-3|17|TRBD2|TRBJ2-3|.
TGTGCCAGCAGCTCACAGACTAGCGGGAGGTTGGCAGATACGCAGTATTTT
CASSSQTSGRLADTQYF
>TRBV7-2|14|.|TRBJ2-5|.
TGTGCCAGCAGCCTACAAACAGGGATTGAGACCCAGTACTTC
CASSLQTGIETQYF
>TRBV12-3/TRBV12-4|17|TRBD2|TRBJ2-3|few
TGTGCCAGCAGTTTGAGGGGACTAGCGGGCCCCACAGATACGCAGTATTTT
CASSLRGLAGPTDTQYF
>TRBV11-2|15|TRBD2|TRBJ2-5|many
TGTGCCAGCAGCTTTGGGCGGGGGTACCAAGAGACCCAGTACTTC
CASSFGRGYQETQYF
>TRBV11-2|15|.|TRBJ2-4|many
TGTGCCAGCAGCTTTGAGGGCGGTTCCCGAAACATTCAGTACTTC
CASSFEGGSRNIQYF
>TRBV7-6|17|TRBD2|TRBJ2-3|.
TGTGCCAGCAGCCCGAACTGGGCGGGAGGGATATTAGATACGCAGTATTTT
CASSPNWAGGILDTQYF
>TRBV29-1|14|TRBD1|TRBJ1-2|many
TGCAGCGTTGAAAGGACAGGGGGCGCAGGCGGCTACACCTTC
CSVERTGGAGGYTF
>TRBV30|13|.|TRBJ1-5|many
TGTGCCTGGAGTGGACCGCCTAGTCAGCCCCAGCATTTT
CAWSGPPSQPQHF
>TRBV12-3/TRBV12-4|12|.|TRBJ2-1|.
TGTGCCAGCACCACAGGGTGGGATGAGCAGTTCTTC
CASTTGWDEQFF
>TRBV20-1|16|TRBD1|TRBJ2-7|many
TGCAGTGCTAGAGATCGGAAAGGGACAGCATTGGGCGAGCAGTACTTC
CSARDRKGTALGEQYF
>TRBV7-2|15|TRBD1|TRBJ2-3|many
TGTGCCAGCAGCCTGAAGACAGGGGGAGCAGATACGCAGTATTTT
CASSLKTGGADTQYF
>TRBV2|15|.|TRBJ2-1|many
TGTGCCAGCGGGGCCGACAGGGCCAGGGCGGGGGAGCAGTTCTTC
CASGADRARAGEQFF
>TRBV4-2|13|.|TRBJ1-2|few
TGTGCCAGCAGCAGCGAACGGATCTATGGCTACACCTTC
CASSSERIYGYTF
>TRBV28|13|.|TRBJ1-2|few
TGTGCCAGCAGTTTAGGGTCGCATTATGGCTACACCTTC
CASSLGSHYGYTF
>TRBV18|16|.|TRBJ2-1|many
TGTGCCAGCTCACCACCTGGGCTCTCCAAAGGCAATGAGCAGTTCTTC
CASSPPGLSKGNEQFF
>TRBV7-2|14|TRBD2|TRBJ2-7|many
TGTGCCAGCAGCCCCGGTAGCGGGAGGGGTGAGCAGTACTTC
CASSPGSGRGEQYF
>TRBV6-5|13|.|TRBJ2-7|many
TGTGCCAGCAGTTACTCGATCGTTGACGAGCAGTACTTC
CASSYSIVDEQYF
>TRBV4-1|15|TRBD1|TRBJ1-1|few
TGCGCCAGCAGCCGGCCGGGACAGGGTTTGACTGAAGCTTTCTTT
CASSRPGQGLTEAFF
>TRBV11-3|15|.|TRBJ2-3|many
TGTGCCAGCACCCCCCGGCGGGAACCCACAGATACGCAGTATTTT
CASTPRREPTDTQYF
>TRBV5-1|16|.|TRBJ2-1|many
TGCGCCAGCAGCTTGGCCCCGGGGCCTCAGGGGAATGAGCAGTTCTTC
CASSLAPGPQGNEQFF
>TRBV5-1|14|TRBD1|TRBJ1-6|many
TGCGCCAGCAGCGACGGACAGGTTAATTCACCCCTCCACTTT
CASSDGQVNSPLHF
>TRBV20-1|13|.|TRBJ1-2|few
TGCAGTGCTGATTTCGCCTTGGACTATGGCTACACCTTC
CSADFALDYGYTF
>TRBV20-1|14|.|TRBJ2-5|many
TGCAGTGCTCCGAAGCGGGTGTACCAAGAGACCCAGTACTTC
CSAPKRVYQETQYF
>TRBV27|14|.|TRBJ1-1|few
TGTGCCAGCAGTTCCGGGCCTCGGACGACTGAAGCTTTCTTT
CASSSGPRTTEAFF
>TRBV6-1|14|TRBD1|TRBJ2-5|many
TGTGCCAGCAGTAGGGACAGGGGGCAAGAGACCCAGTACTTC
CASSRDRGQETQYF
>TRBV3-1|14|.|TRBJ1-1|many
TGTGCCAGCAGCCAACTGTTATTGAACACTGAAGCTTTCTTT
CASSQLLLNTEAFF
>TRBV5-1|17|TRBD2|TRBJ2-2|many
TGCGCCAGCACTCACGGGACTAGCGGTTCGGGCACCGGGGAGCTGTTTTTT
CASTHGTSGSGTGELFF
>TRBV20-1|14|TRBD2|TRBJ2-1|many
TGCAGTGCTAGGGGACTAGCGGGATCCGATGAGCAGTTCTTC
CSARGLAGSDEQFF
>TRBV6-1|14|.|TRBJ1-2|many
TGTGCCAGCAGTTACCCGGACCGCCTCAGCGGCTACACCTTC
CASSYPDRLSGYTF
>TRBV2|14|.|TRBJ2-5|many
TGTGCCGGTCAAAACAGGCCCCAATTGGAGACCCAGTACTTC
CAGQNRPQLETQYF
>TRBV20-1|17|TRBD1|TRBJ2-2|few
TGCAGTGCTAGAGAAAGACCGGGACAGACAAACACCGGGGAGCTGTTTTTT
CSARERPGQTNTGELFF
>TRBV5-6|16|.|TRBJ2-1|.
TGTGCCAGCAGCTTGGTGGGCGGGCAGCGGGACAATGAGCAGTTCTTC
CASSLVGGQRDNEQFF
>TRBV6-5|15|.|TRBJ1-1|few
TGTGCCAGCAGTTACTCGGACGGATCGAACACTGAAGCTTTCTTT
CASSYSDGSNTEAFF
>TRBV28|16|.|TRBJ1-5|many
TGTGCCAGCAGTTTGAGGACAGCAGATAGCAATCAGCCCCAGCATTTT
CASSLRTADSNQPQHF
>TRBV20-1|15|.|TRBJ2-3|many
TGCAGTGCTAGAGCTCTAGTCGGTGGCACAGATACGCAGTATTTT
CSARALVGGTDTQYF
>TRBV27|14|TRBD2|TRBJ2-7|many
TGTGCCAGCAGTTCGGCGGGAGGTACCTACGAGCAGTACTTC
CASSSAGGTYEQYF
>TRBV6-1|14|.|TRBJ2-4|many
TGTGCCAGCAGGGGGGTGGACGAGGAAAACATTCAGTACTTC
CASRGVDEENIQYF